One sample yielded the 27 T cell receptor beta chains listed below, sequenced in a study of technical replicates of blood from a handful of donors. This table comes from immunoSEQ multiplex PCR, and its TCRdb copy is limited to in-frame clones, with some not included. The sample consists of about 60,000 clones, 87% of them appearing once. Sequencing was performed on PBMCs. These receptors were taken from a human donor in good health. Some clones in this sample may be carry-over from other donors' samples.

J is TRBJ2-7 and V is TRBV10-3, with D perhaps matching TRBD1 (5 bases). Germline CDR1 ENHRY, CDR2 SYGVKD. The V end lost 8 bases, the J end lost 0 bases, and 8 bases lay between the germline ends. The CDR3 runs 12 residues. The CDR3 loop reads CAIGQGSYEQYF. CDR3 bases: TGTGCCATCGGGCAGGGCTCCTACGAGCAGTACTTC.

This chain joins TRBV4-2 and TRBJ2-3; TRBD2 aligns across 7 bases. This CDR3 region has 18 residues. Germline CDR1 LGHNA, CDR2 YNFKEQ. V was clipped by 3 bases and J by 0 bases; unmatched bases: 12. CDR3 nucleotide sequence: TGTGCCAGCAGCCAGGGGGAGGGAGCGGAACCTAGCACAGATACGCAGTATTTT. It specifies CASSQGEGAEPSTDTQYF.

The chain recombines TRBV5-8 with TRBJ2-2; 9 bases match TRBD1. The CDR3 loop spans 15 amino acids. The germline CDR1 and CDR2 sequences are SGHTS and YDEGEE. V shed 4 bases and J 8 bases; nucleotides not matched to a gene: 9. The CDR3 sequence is CASSHRGPRLGELFF. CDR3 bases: TGTGCCAGCAGCCACAGGGGGCCTCGATTAGGGGAGCTGTTTTTT.

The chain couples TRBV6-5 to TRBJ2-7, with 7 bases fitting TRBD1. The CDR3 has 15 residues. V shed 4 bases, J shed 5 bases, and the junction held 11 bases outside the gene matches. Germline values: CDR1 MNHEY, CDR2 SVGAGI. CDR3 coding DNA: TGTGCCAGCAGTTCCGAATCGACAGGGTCTCACGAGCAGTACTTC. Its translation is CASSSESTGSHEQYF.

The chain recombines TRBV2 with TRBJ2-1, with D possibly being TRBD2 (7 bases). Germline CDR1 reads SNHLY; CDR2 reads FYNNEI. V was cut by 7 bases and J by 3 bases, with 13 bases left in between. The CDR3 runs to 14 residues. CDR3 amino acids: CASKWGGVYNEQFF. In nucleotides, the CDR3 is TGTGCCAGCAAATGGGGGGGCGTCTACAATGAGCAGTTCTTC. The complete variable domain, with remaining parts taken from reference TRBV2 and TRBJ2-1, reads EPEVTQTPSHQVTQMGQEVILRCVPISNHLYFYWYRQILGQKVEFLVSFYNNEISEKSEIFDDQFSVERPDGSNFTLKIRSTKLEDSAMYFCASKWGGVYNEQFFGPGTRLTVL.

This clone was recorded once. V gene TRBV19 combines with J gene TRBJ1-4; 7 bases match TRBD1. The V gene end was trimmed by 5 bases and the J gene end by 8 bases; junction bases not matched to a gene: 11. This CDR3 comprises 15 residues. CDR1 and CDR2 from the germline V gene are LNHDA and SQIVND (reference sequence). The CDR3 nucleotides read TGTGCCAGTAGTCGCACAGGGGCAGGGAGAGAAAAACTGTTTTTT. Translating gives CASSRTGAGREKLFF.

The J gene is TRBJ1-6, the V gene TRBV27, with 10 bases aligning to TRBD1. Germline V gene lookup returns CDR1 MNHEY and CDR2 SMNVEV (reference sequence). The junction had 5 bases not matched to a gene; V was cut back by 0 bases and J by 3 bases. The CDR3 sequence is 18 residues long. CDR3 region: CASSLSRGQGYYNSPLHF. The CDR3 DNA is TGTGCCAGCAGTTTATCGAGGGGACAGGGGTACTATAATTCACCCCTCCACTTT.

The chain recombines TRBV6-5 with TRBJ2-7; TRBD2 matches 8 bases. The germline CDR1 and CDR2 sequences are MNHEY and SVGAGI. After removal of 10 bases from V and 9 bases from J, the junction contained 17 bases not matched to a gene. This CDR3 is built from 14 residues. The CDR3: CATRRTSQISGQYF. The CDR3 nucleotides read TGTGCCACCAGGCGGACTAGCCAAATCTCTGGGCAGTACTTC.

The DNA for the CDR3 is TGTGCCAGCAGCAAAGGGACTAGCGGGAGGGCCTTCTACAATGAGCAGTTCTTC. It specifies CASSKGTSGRAFYNEQFF. The chain carries TRBV21-1 and TRBJ2-1; the tabulated D call, TRBD2, remains unverified against the DNA. TRBV21-1 is noted as a pseudogene. The length of the CDR3 is 18 residues.

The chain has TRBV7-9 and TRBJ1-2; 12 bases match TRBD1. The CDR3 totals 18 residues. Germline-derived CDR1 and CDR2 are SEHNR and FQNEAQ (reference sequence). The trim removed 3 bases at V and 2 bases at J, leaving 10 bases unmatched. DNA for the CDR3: TGTGCCAGCAGCTTCCTCGGGACAGGGGGCTTAGACAACTATGGCTACACCTTC. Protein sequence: CASSFLGTGGLDNYGYTF.

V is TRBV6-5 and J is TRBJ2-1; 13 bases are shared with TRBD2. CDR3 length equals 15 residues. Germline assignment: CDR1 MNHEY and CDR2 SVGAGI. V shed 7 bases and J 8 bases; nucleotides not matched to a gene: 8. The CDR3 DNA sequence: TGTGCCAGCACCGTGACTAGCGGGAGGTCGTATGAGCAGTTCTTC. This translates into CASTVTSGRSYEQFF.

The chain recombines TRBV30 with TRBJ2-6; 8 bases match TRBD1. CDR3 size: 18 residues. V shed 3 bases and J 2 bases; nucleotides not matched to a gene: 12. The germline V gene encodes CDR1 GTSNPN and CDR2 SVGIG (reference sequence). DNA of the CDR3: TGTGCCTGGAGGGTGCGGGACAGGTTCCCGGCTGGGGCCAACGTCCTGACTTTC. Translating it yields CAWRVRDRFPAGANVLTF.

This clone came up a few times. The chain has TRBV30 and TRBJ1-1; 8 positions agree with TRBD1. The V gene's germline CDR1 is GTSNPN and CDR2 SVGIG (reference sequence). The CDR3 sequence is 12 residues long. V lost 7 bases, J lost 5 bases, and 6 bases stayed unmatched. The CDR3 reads CASGQGGTEAFF. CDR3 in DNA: TGTGCCTCAGGACAGGGAGGGACTGAAGCTTTCTTT.

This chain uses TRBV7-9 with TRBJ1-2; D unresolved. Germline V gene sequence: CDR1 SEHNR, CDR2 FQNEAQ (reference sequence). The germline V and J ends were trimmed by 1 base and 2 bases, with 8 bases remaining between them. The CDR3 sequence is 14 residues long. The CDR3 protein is CASSLDGRNYGYTF. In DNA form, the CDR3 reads TGTGCCAGCAGCTTAGATGGCCGCAACTATGGCTACACCTTC.

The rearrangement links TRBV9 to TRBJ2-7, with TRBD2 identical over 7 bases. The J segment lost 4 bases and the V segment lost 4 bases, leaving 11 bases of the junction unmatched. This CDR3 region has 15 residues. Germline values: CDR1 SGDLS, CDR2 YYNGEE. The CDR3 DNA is TGTGCCAGCAGCCCCGGGCGCCTAGCGGTTTACGAGCAGTACTTC. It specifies CASSPGRLAVYEQYF.

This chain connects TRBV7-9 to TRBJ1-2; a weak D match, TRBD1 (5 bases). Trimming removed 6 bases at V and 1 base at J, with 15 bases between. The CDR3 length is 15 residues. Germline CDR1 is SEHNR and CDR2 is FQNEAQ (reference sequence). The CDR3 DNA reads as TGTGCCAGCAGACCCCTACTTGACAGTAACTATGGCTACACCTTC. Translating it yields CASRPLLDSNYGYTF.

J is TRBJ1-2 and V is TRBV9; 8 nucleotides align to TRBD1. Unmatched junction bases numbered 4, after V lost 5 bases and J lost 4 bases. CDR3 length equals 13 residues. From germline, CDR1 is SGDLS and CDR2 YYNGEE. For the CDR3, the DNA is TGTGCCAGCAGATCAACAGGGGGCTATGGCTACACCTTC. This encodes CASRSTGGYGYTF. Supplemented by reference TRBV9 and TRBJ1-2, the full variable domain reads DSGVTQTPKHLITATGQRVTLRCSPRSGDLSVYWYQQSLDQGLQFLIQYYNGEERAKGNILERFSAQQFPDLHSELNLSSLELGDSALYFCASRSTGGYGYTFGSGTRLTVV.

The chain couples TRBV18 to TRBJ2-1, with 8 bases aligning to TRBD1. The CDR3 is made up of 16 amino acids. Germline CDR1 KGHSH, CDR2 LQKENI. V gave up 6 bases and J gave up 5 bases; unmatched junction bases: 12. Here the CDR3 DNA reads TGTGCCAGCTCCTTACCCCCGGACAGGGACCACAATGAGCAGTTCTTC. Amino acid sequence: CASSLPPDRDHNEQFF.

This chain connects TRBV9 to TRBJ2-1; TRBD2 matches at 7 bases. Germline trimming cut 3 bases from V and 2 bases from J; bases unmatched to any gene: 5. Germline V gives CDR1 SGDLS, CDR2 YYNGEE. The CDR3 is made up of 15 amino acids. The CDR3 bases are TGTGCCAGCAGCGGAGCGGGAACACCCTACAATGAGCAGTTCTTC. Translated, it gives CASSGAGTPYNEQFF.

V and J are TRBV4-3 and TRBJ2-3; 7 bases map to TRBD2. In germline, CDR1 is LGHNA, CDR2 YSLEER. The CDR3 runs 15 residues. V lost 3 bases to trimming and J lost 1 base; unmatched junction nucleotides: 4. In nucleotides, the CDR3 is TGCGCCAGCAGCCAGCGGGAGTACGGCACAGATACGCAGTATTTT. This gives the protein CASSQREYGTDTQYF.

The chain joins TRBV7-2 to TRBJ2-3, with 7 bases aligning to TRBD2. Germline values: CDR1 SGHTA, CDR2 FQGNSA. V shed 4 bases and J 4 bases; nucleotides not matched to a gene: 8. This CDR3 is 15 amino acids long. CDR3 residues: CASSSWGRAADTQYF. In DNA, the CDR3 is TGTGCCAGCAGCTCTTGGGGGAGGGCGGCAGATACGCAGTATTTT. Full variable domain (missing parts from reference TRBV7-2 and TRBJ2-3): GAGVSQSPSNKVTEKGKDVELRCDPISGHTALYWYRQSLGQGLEFLIYFQGNSAPDKSGLPSDRFSAERTGGSVSTLTIQRTQQEDSAVYLCASSSWGRAADTQYFGPGTRLTVL.

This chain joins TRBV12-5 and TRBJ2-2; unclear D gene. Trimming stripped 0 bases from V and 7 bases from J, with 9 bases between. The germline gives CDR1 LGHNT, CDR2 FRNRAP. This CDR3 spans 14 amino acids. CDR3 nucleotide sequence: TGTGCTAGTGGTTTGGTCAGGCCCAGCGGGGAGCTGTTTTTT. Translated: CASGLVRPSGELFF.

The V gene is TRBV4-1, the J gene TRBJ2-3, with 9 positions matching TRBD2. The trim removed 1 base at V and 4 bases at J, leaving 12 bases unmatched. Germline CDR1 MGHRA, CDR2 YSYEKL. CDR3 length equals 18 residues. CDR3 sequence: CASSQVLGSGSYADTQYF. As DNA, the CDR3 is TGCGCCAGCAGCCAAGTACTCGGTAGCGGGAGTTACGCAGATACGCAGTATTTT.

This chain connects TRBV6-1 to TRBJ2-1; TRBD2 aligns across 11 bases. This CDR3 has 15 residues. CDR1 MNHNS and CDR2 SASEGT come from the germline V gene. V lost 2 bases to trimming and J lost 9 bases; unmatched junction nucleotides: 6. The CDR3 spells CASSEPSGGRGEQFF. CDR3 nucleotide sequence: TGTGCCAGCAGTGAACCTAGCGGGGGGCGGGGTGAGCAGTTCTTC.

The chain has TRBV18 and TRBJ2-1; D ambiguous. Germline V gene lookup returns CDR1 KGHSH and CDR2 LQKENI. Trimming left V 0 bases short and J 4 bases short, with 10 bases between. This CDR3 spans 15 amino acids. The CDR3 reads CASSPPKAPYNEQFF. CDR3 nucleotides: TGTGCCAGCTCACCACCGAAAGCGCCATACAATGAGCAGTTCTTC. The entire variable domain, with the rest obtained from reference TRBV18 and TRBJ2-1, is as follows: NAGVMQNPRHLVRRRGQEARLRCSPMKGHSHVYWYRQLPEEGLKFMVYLQKENIIDESGMPKERFSAEFPKEGPSILRIQQVVRGDSAAYFCASSPPKAPYNEQFFGPGTRLTVL.

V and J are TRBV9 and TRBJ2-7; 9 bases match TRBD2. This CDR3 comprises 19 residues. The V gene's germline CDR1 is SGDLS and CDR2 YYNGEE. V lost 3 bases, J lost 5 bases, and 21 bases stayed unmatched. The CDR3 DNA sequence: TGTGCCAGCAGCGGTCCGGTCGGCGGGAGGGCGAATCCGAGTAACGAGCAGTACTTC. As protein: CASSGPVGGRANPSNEQYF.

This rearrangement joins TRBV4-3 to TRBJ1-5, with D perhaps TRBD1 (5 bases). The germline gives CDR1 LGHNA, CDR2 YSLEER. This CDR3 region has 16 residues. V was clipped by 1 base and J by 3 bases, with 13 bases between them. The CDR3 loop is CASSQAWAGFNQPQHF. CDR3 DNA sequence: TGCGCCAGCAGCCAAGCGTGGGCAGGGTTCAATCAGCCCCAGCATTTT.